One sample yielded the 25 T cell receptor beta chains listed below, sequenced in a study of blood T cell repertoires in COVID-19. Profiling relied on immunoSEQ multiplex PCR, and the TCRdb table lists in-frame clones only, not all of them. In the table there are approximately 200,000 clones, about 80% of which are singletons. Source material: PBMCs or T cells enriched from blood (not recorded which). These receptors originate from a man aged 35-49 years who had recovered from COVID-19.

The chain's CDR3 is CASSLAGISNTGELFF. The CDR3 coding sequence is TGCGCCAGCAGCTTGGCCGGGATTTCGAACACCGGGGAGCTGTTTTTT. The chain links TRBV5-1 to TRBJ2-2; the D gene is possibly TRBD2 (5 bases). V was clipped by 0 bases and J by 0 bases, with 9 bases between them. The CDR3 consists of 16 residues. Germline V gene data show CDR1 as SGHRS and CDR2 as YFSETQ.

The J gene is TRBJ2-3, the V gene TRBV7-2, with TRBD2 matching over 7 bases. This CDR3 is built from 14 residues. Trimming cost V 6 bases and J 3 bases; bases outside gene matches: 6. Per the germline V gene, CDR1 is SGHTA and CDR2 is FQGNSA. In nucleotides, the CDR3 is TGTGCCAGCAGGGGTCCAGCGGGGACAGATACGCAGTATTTT. This encodes CASRGPAGTDTQYF.

This chain uses TRBV19 with TRBJ1-4; 9 bases are shared with TRBD1. After removal of 2 bases from V and 2 bases from J, the junction contained 3 bases not matched to a gene. CDR1 and CDR2 (germline): LNHDA, SQIVND (reference sequence). The CDR3 covers 16 residues. CDR3 nucleotide sequence: TGTGCCAGTAGTATAACAGGGGGCGGTACTAATGAAAAACTGTTTTTT. Its translation: CASSITGGGTNEKLFF.

This clone was detected only once. One junction end does not reproduce the germline sequence, and a read error may be involved. The chain uses TRBV7-9 and TRBJ2-7; D possibly corresponds to TRBD1 (5 bases). The CDR3 runs to 11 residues. Germline V gene data show CDR1 as SEHNR and CDR2 as FQNEAQ (reference sequence). The CDR3 region has the DNA TGTGCCAGCAGCAGAGTAGGGGCTGTTAACTTC. Amino acid sequence: CASSRVGAVNF. Variable domain in full (rest from reference TRBV7-9 and TRBJ2-7): DTGVSQNPRHKITKRGQNVTFRCDPISEHNRLYWYRQTLGQGPEFLTYFQNEAQLEKSRLLSDRFSAERPKGSFSTLEIQRTEQGDSAMYLCASSRVGAVNFGPGTRLTVT.

The genes are TRBV30 and TRBJ1-6; TRBD1 matches at 9 bases. Trimming took 0 bases from V and 8 from J; bases not matched to a gene: 5. Per germline, CDR1 GTSNPN and CDR2 SVGIG (reference sequence). CDR3 size: 15 residues. The chain's CDR3 is CAWSVHGTGHSPLHF. The CDR3 DNA sequence: TGTGCCTGGAGTGTACACGGGACAGGGCATTCACCCCTCCACTTT.

This rearrangement joins TRBV6-5 to TRBJ1-5; D remains ambiguous. Looked up from germline, CDR1 is MNHEY and CDR2 is SVGAGI. V was pared by 0 bases and J by 5 bases, with 5 bases between. This CDR3 has 13 amino acids. CDR3 in DNA: TGTGCCAGCAGTTACTCGGGAGATCAGCCCCAGCATTTT. It yields the protein CASSYSGDQPQHF.

The chain employs TRBV11-3 and TRBJ2-2; 7 bases align to TRBD1. Unmatched junction bases numbered 2, after V lost 4 bases and J lost 0 bases. CDR1 is SGHNT and CDR2 is YENEEA in the germline V gene. The CDR3 has 15 amino acids. The CDR3 coding sequence is TGTGCCAGCAGCTCCGGGACAGCGAACACCGGGGAGCTGTTTTTT. Residues: CASSSGTANTGELFF. Full variable domain (outside the CDR3, taken from reference TRBV11-3 and TRBJ2-2): EAGVVQSPRYKIIEKKQPVAFWCNPISGHNTLYWYLQNLGQGPELLIRYENEEAVDDSQLPKDRFSAERLKGVDSTLKIQPAELGDSAVYLCASSSGTANTGELFFGEGSRLTVL.

The chain employs TRBV3-1 (or the pseudogene TRBV3-2) and TRBJ1-5, with D perhaps matching TRBD1 (5 bases). Germline V gene sequence: CDR1 LGHDT, CDR2 YNNKEL (reference sequence). Trimming cost V 1 base and J 3 bases, with 7 bases left between them. The CDR3 totals 14 residues. CDR3 sequence reads: CASSQAGNNQPQHF. The CDR3 bases are TGTGCCAGCAGCCAAGCAGGGAACAATCAGCCCCAGCATTTT.

This chain links TRBV4-1 with TRBJ1-2, with no clear D. The CDR3 has 17 residues. The V and J ends lost 0 bases and 7 bases respectively, with 21 bases between them. Germline values: CDR1 MGHRA, CDR2 YSYEKL. In DNA form, the CDR3 reads TGCGCCAGCAGCCAAGAAACAACCCTCAGAACCCGAGGTGGCTACACCTTC. As protein: CASSQETTLRTRGGYTF.

A few counts support this clone. J is TRBJ2-1 and V is TRBV6-1, with 10 bases fitting TRBD2. The V segment lost 0 bases and the J segment 8 bases; nucleotides outside the gene matches: 4. Germline CDR1 MNHNS, CDR2 SASEGT. The CDR3 is made up of 15 amino acids. The CDR3 here is CASSEASGGAHEQFF. The CDR3 region has the DNA TGTGCCAGCAGTGAAGCGAGCGGGGGGGCCCATGAGCAGTTCTTC.

The V and J genes are TRBV9 and TRBJ1-1; 7 nucleotides align to TRBD1. V trimming: 3 bases; J trimming: 1 base; junction bases outside the gene matches: 6. CDR1 is SGDLS, CDR2 YYNGEE, per germline. The CDR3 extends over 15 amino acids. In nucleotides, the CDR3 is TGTGCCAGCAGCGGATACAGGGGCCCGAACACTGAAGCTTTCTTT. Protein product: CASSGYRGPNTEAFF.

This clone was recorded many times. This rearrangement joins TRBV5-1 to TRBJ2-7; 10 bases map to TRBD1. The CDR3 consists of 14 residues. V gave up 3 bases and J gave up 6 bases; unmatched junction bases: 6. The germline gives CDR1 SGHRS, CDR2 YFSETQ. In nucleotides, the CDR3 is TGCGCCAGCAGCTCCACCGGGACAGGGGCCGAGCAGTACTTC. This codes for CASSSTGTGAEQYF.

The genes are TRBV9 and TRBJ1-6, with unresolved D. This CDR3 contains 14 residues. The germline gives CDR1 SGDLS, CDR2 YYNGEE. V shed 0 bases and J shed 10 bases, with 11 bases lying between them. CDR3 in DNA: TGTGCCAGCAGCGTAGATTTTTCCGGGTCACCCCTCCACTTT. This encodes CASSVDFSGSPLHF.

This clone was observed once. The chain links TRBV10-1 to TRBJ1-1, with TRBD1 as a possible D gene (5 bases). The CDR3 extends over 15 amino acids. CDR1 and CDR2 (germline): WNHNN, SYGVQD (reference sequence). V lost 3 bases and J lost 11, with 22 bases in between. The CDR3 sequence is CASSDGVVDGGAAFF. CDR3 nucleotide sequence: TGCGCCAGCAGTGACGGTGTCGTCGACGGAGGGGCGGCTTTCTTT.

The genes are TRBV6-5 and TRBJ1-1; weak D call: TRBD1 (6 bases). V was cut by 6 bases and J by 3 bases, with 14 bases left in between. In germline, CDR1 is MNHEY, CDR2 SVGAGI. There are 14 residues in the CDR3. The CDR3 protein is CASRGQGLDTEAFF. The CDR3 DNA reads TGTGCCAGCAGAGGCCAGGGGTTGGACACTGAAGCTTTCTTT.

The chain employs TRBV6-5 and TRBJ2-6, with D tentatively TRBD2 (5 bases). This CDR3 comprises 15 residues. From germline, CDR1 is MNHEY and CDR2 SVGAGI. With 6 bases removed from V and 4 bases from J, the gap between germline ends came to 13 bases. CDR3 sequence: CASSGRGSGANVLTF. CDR3 sequence (DNA): TGTGCCAGCAGCGGCCGGGGAAGCGGGGCCAACGTCCTGACTTTC.

The J gene is TRBJ1-1, the V gene TRBV23-1, with 9 bases fitting TRBD1. TRBV23-1 is sorted into the ORF group, with uncertain function. The CDR3 has 19 amino acids. The V segment lost 6 bases and the J segment 3 bases; nucleotides outside the gene matches: 20. The CDR3 loop is CASSKARSGQGVRHTEAFF. DNA of the CDR3: TGCGCCAGCAGCAAGGCGAGATCGGGACAGGGAGTAAGGCACACTGAAGCTTTCTTT.

This chain links TRBV30 with TRBJ1-4; D is unresolved. The CDR3 covers 13 residues. V lost 3 bases and J 10 bases, leaving 15 bases between the germline ends. Germline CDR1 GTSNPN, CDR2 SVGIG (reference sequence). The CDR3 sequence: CAWSENSSGKLFF. The CDR3 nucleotides are TGTGCCTGGAGCGAAAATTCCTCGGGAAAACTGTTTTTT.

The chain uses TRBV18 and TRBJ1-5, with a weak D call TRBD1 (5 bases). CDR3 length: 12 amino acids. Germline V gene data show CDR1 as KGHSH and CDR2 as LQKENI. Trimming took 3 bases from V and 6 from J, leaving 6 bases between them. CDR3 amino acids: CASSPGGQPQHF. CDR3 DNA sequence: TGTGCCAGCTCACCGGGGGGTCAGCCCCAGCATTTT.

The rearrangement joins TRBV5-6 to TRBJ1-5, with 7 bases lining up with TRBD1. The V gene's germline CDR1 is SGHDT and CDR2 YYEEEE. The V segment lost 6 bases and the J segment 0 bases; nucleotides outside the gene matches: 6. The CDR3 totals 15 residues. The CDR3 DNA follows: TGTGCCAGCACCCTGACAGGGAGTAGCAATCAGCCCCAGCATTTT. Its translation: CASTLTGSSNQPQHF. The whole variable domain, filled in from reference TRBV5-6 and TRBJ1-5, reads DAGVTQSPTHLIKTRGQQVTLRCSPKSGHDTVSWYQQALGQGPQFIFQYYEEEERQRGNFPDRFSGHQFPNYSSELNVNALLLGDSALYLCASTLTGSSNQPQHFGDGTRLSIL.

The chain is built from TRBV7-2 and TRBJ2-1, with TRBD2 matching over 11 bases. V was clipped by 2 bases and J by 3 bases; unmatched bases: 0. CDR1 is SGHTA and CDR2 is FQGNSA in the germline V gene. This CDR3 contains 15 residues. CDR3 sequence (DNA): TGTGCCAGCAGCTTAACTAGCGGGGGCTACAATGAGCAGTTCTTC. Its protein product is CASSLTSGGYNEQFF.

This clone was seen more than once but under ten times. CDR3 in DNA: TGCGCCAGCAGCTTGGGGACCGAAGGGGGTCACAATCAGCCCCAGCATTTT. This translates into CASSLGTEGGHNQPQHF. The rearrangement links TRBV5-1 to TRBJ1-5; D perhaps matches TRBD1 (6 bases). V was pared by 0 bases and J by 3 bases, with 16 bases between. The CDR3 has 17 amino acids. The germline CDR1 and CDR2 sequences are SGHRS and YFSETQ. Supplemented by reference TRBV5-1 and TRBJ1-5, the full variable domain reads KAGVTQTPRYLIKTRGQQVTLSCSPISGHRSVSWYQQTPGQGLQFLFEYFSETQRNKGNFPGRFSGRQFSNSRSEMNVSTLELGDSALYLCASSLGTEGGHNQPQHFGDGTRLSIL.

The chain has TRBV6-5 and TRBJ1-1; maybe TRBD1 (6 bases). In germline, CDR1 is MNHEY, CDR2 SVGAGI. Deletions cut 1 base from V and 6 bases from J, with 15 bases between. The CDR3 covers 15 residues. CDR3 nucleotides: TGTGCCAGCAGTTACTTCGGCAGAGAGGGGGCTGAAGCTTTCTTT. It codes for CASSYFGREGAEAFF.

The chain combines TRBV5-4 with TRBJ1-6, with 7 nucleotides matching TRBD1. V shed 1 base, J shed 6 bases, and the junction held 4 bases outside the gene matches. Germline V CDR1 and CDR2: SGHNT, YYREEE (reference sequence). The CDR3 runs 15 residues. CDR3: CASSLLGQINSPLHF. DNA for the CDR3: TGTGCCAGCAGCTTGTTGGGACAGATTAATTCACCCCTCCACTTT.

The rearrangement uses TRBV5-1 and TRBJ2-3; 8 bases match TRBD1. The J segment lost 0 bases and the V segment lost 4 bases, leaving 4 bases of the junction unmatched. Germline CDR1 reads SGHRS; CDR2 reads YFSETQ. The CDR3 runs to 15 residues. In DNA, the CDR3 is TGCGCCAGCAGCCCGGACAGGGTTAGCACAGATACGCAGTATTTT. Translation: CASSPDRVSTDTQYF.